This T cell receptor (beta chain) originates from a study of response to subunit inactivated influenza vaccine. Findings and caveats of the study: The authors suggested that every seasonal influenza vaccination recruits few new T cells.

Germline assignment: CDR1 SEHNR and CDR2 FQNEAQ (reference sequence). CDR3 length equals 15 residues. Unmatched junction bases numbered 7, after V lost 3 bases and J lost 8 bases. This clonotype came up a few times. Its antigen is as yet unknown. Each CDR3 protein is one row after TCRdb ran MiXCR on the RT-PCR reads. The table includes around 790,000 distinct CDR3 sequences, around 20% detected once. The rearrangement links TRBV7-9 to TRBJ2-1, with TRBD1 matching 10 bases. The input for sequencing was PBMCs from blood, taken more than 4 days after vaccination. The sequence was collected from a man in his fifties or sixties who received an inactivated influenza vaccine. CDR3 in amino acids: CASSFWTGGTDEQFF. CDR3 DNA sequence: TGTGCCAGCAGCTTCTGGACAGGGGGTACGGATGAGCAGTTCTTC.